This is a list of T cell receptor beta chains from one sample in a study of human T cells and chemical hapten exposure. From the RACE reads, TCRdb called clonotypes with MiXCR, one entry per CDR3 protein. The sample lists roughly 380,000 distinct CDR3 sequences, approximately 5.1% occurring once. This specimen consisted of whole blood, obtained in connection with sensitization to the hapten diphenylcyclopropenone (DPC). Receptors originate from a woman in her 50s with alopecia areata. Some clones in this sample may be carry-over from other donors' samples. Both conserved end residues are part of each CDR3. D genes are given only for firm matches. Size values are once, few and many counts, or a class for expanded clones, and some rows have none.

d_call j_call v_call clone_size cdr3_aa cdr3_nt
NA TRBJ1-1 TRBV7-9 NA CASSGRGGTEAFF TGTGCCAGCTCCGGACGGGGAGGCACTGAAGCTTTCTTT
TRBD2 TRBJ2-1 TRBV29-1 many CSVSGGAEQFF TGCAGCGTGAGCGGGGGGGCAGAGCAGTTCTTC
TRBD1 TRBJ1-5 TRBV2 NA CASGQDQDQPQHF TGTGCCAGCGGACAGGACCAGGATCAGCCCCAGCATTTT
TRBD1 TRBJ2-2 TRBV27 many CASRRTGGGGELFF TGTGCCAGCAGGCGGACAGGGGGCGGCGGGGAGCTGTTTTTT
TRBD1 TRBJ2-3 TRBV10-2 few CASRSQGVGYF TGCGCCAGCAGGTCTCAGGGGGTGGGGTATTTT
NA TRBJ2-3 TRBV9 few CASSVGGLTDTQYF TGTGCCAGCAGCGTAGGTGGCCTCACAGATACGCAGTATTTT
NA TRBJ2-3 TRBV5-4 many CASSPLEAPDTQYF TGTGCCAGCAGCCCTCTTGAAGCGCCCGATACGCAGTATTTT
NA TRBJ1-1 TRBV29-1 many CSALGRVEAFF TGCAGCGCCCTGGGCAGGGTTGAAGCTTTCTTT
TRBD1 TRBJ2-7 TRBV29-1 NA CSAVGQAYEQYF TGCAGCGCCGTGGGACAGGCCTACGAGCAGTACTTC
TRBD1 TRBJ2-7 TRBV6-1 NA CASSELGADRWGGEQYF TGTGCCAGCAGTGAACTTGGGGCGGACAGGTGGGGTGGCGAGCAGTACTTC
NA TRBJ1-1 TRBV4-1 few CASSQEAAQGGTEAFF TGCGCCAGCAGCCAAGAGGCGGCGCAGGGAGGCACTGAAGCTTTCTTT
NA TRBJ1-1 TRBV12-5 few CASGLGRTEAFF TGTGCTAGTGGTTTGGGGCGGACTGAAGCTTTCTTT
TRBD2 TRBJ2-7 TRBV7-9 many CASSRTSGSLDEQYF TGTGCCAGCAGCCGGACTAGCGGGAGCTTGGACGAGCAGTACTTC
NA TRBJ1-2 TRBV12-3/TRBV12-4 few CASSRWPDYGYTF TGTGCCAGCAGTAGGTGGCCAGACTATGGCTACACCTTC
TRBD2 TRBJ2-1 TRBV29-1 NA CSVDWVLAGGPNEQFF TGCAGCGTTGATTGGGTACTAGCGGGGGGGCCTAATGAGCAGTTCTTC
TRBD2 TRBJ2-5 TRBV5-1 NA CASSRTGTSQETQYF TGCGCCAGCAGCCGCACCGGGACTAGCCAAGAGACCCAGTACTTC
NA TRBJ2-5 TRBV20-1 many CSAQEGGRRETQYF TGCAGTGCCCAGGAGGGGGGGCGCCGCGAGACCCAGTACTTC
TRBD1 TRBJ1-2 TRBV5-1 many CASSYQGARDGYTF TGCGCCAGCAGCTATCAGGGGGCGCGGGATGGCTACACCTTC
NA TRBJ1-5 TRBV12-3/TRBV12-4 NA CAASWRSNQPQHF TGTGCCGCTTCCTGGCGGAGCAATCAGCCCCAGCATTTT
NA TRBJ2-3 TRBV7-6 many CASSVTGFGTDTQYF TGTGCCAGCAGCGTTACAGGGTTTGGCACAGATACGCAGTATTTT
NA TRBJ1-6 TRBV29-1 many CSVQDRLESPLHF TGCAGCGTTCAAGACAGGTTGGAATCACCCCTCCACTTT
NA TRBJ2-3 TRBV18 many CASSPQGGSTDTQYF TGTGCCAGCTCACCTCAGGGGGGCAGCACAGATACGCAGTATTTT
NA TRBJ1-6 TRBV5-4 NA CASSFGSSPLHF TGTGCCAGCAGCTTTGGGAGTTCACCCCTCCACTTT
TRBD1 TRBJ2-7 TRBV27 NA CASSWGTGGYEQYF TGTGCCAGCAGTTGGGGAACAGGGGGGTACGAGCAGTACTTC
TRBD1 TRBJ2-1 TRBV6-5 few CASSKDRAEQFF TGTGCCAGCAGTAAGGACAGGGCTGAGCAGTTCTTC
NA TRBJ2-2 TRBV7-2 NA CASSLRRGTGELFF TGTGCCAGCAGCCTAAGGAGGGGAACCGGGGAGCTGTTTTTT
TRBD2 TRBJ2-5 TRBV5-1 many CASSPLAGGRSETQYF TGCGCCAGCAGCCCTTTAGCGGGGGGGCGGTCAGAGACCCAGTACTTC
NA TRBJ2-3 TRBV20-1 few CSASSSGPSSGQYF TGCAGTGCTAGCAGCTCGGGCCCGAGCTCTGGGCAGTATTTT
NA TRBJ2-5 TRBV12-3/TRBV12-4 NA CASTQWGFQETQYF TGTGCCAGCACCCAGTGGGGGTTCCAAGAGACCCAGTACTTC
NA TRBJ1-1 TRBV7-2 few CASSFRATNTEAFF TGTGCCAGCAGTTTCAGGGCCACGAACACTGAAGCTTTCTTT
NA TRBJ1-5 TRBV6-2/TRBV6-3 NA CASSYSYGYSNQPQHF TGTGCCAGCAGTTACTCGTACGGTTATAGCAATCAGCCCCAGCATTTT
NA TRBJ2-3 TRBV10-3 few CASTGTPTDTQYF TGTGCCAGTACCGGGACCCCGACAGATACGCAGTATTTT
NA TRBJ2-3 TRBV5-1 many CASSSLNTQYF TGCGCCAGCAGCTCCCTAAATACGCAGTATTTT
NA TRBJ1-1 TRBV7-9 many CASSLRGDTEAFF TGTGCCAGCAGTTTAAGGGGAGACACTGAAGCTTTCTTT
NA TRBJ1-1 TRBV12-3/TRBV12-4 NA CASLLTANTEAFF TGTGCCAGCCTCTTGACAGCGAACACTGAAGCTTTCTTT
NA TRBJ2-1 TRBV28 many CASSPPGNYNEQFF TGTGCCAGCAGCCCCCCGGGGAACTACAATGAGCAGTTCTTC